Given below is one T cell receptor (beta chain) in context. V was clipped by 3 bases and J by 7 bases, with 9 bases between them. From germline, CDR1 is KGHSH and CDR2 LQKENI. The CDR3 contains 13 residues. These data come from a study of cytomegalovirus exposure and HLA in healthy donors. The PCR had 60 Vbeta and 13 Jbeta primers. Sequenced by immunoSEQ multiplex PCR; TCRdb stores in-frame clones only, minus some. The sample gives 150,000 or so clones, 82% of which show up once; approximately 6.3% is in the top ten. V and J are TRBV18 and TRBJ1-4; D uncertain. The specimen sequenced was PBMCs. This sequence was found in a woman aged 50 to 65 in good health and CMV-seropositive. CDR3 residues: CASSPGRGEKLFF. CDR3 sequence (DNA): TGTGCCAGCTCACCCGGACGGGGTGAAAAACTGTTTTTT.